Shown below are 18 T cell receptor beta chains from a single sample sequenced in a study of cytomegalovirus exposure and HLA in healthy donors. The PCR used 60 Vbeta and 13 Jbeta primers. Sequenced by immunoSEQ multiplex PCR; TCRdb stores in-frame clones only, minus some. The sample shows about 160,000 clones, just under 80% of them seen only once. Source material: PBMCs. These receptors all stem from a woman in her forties or fifties in good health and CMV-seronegative.

Points on this clone: Other DNA sequences of this sample code for an identical CDR3. This sequence joins TRBV27 and TRBJ2-5; maybe TRBD1 (6 bases). Trimming shortened V by 3 bases and J by 4 bases, and 9 bases separated the two germline ends. Germline CDR1 and CDR2: MNHEY and SMNVEV (reference sequence). The CDR3 is 13 residues long. The DNA for the CDR3 is TGTGCCAGCAGTTTTCGCAGGGGAGAGACCCAGTACTTC. This encodes CASSFRRGETQYF.

The chain is built from TRBV5-1 and TRBJ2-1, with 8 bases lining up with TRBD2. The CDR3 consists of 15 residues. Germline CDR1 is SGHRS and CDR2 is YFSETQ. V gave up 4 bases and J gave up 4 bases; unmatched junction bases: 7. CDR3 bases: TGCGCCAGCAGCCCAAGCGGGAGCGGTTACAATGAGCAGTTCTTC. Translated, it gives CASSPSGSGYNEQFF.

This chain links TRBV28 with TRBJ2-4; 9 nucleotides line up with TRBD1. V was pared by 4 bases and J by 7 bases, with 11 bases of the junction left unmatched. The CDR3 extends over 16 amino acids. CDR1 is MDHEN, CDR2 SYDVKM, per germline. CDR3 sequence reads: CASSSPETGGGNIQYF. The CDR3 nucleotides read TGTGCCAGCAGTTCCCCGGAGACAGGGGGGGGTAACATTCAGTACTTC.

The chain links TRBV7-2 to TRBJ1-2; D possibly corresponds to TRBD1 (6 bases). The length of the CDR3 is 13 residues. Trimming stripped 3 bases from V and 8 bases from J, with 13 bases between. Germline V gives CDR1 SGHTA, CDR2 FQGNSA. CDR3 residues: CASSLGGARGYTF. The CDR3 DNA sequence: TGTGCCAGCAGCTTGGGGGGGGCGCGGGGCTACACCTTC.

This clone is a singleton in its sample. This rearrangement joins TRBV28 to TRBJ1-1; D unresolved. The CDR3 is 16 amino acids. Germline V gene lookup returns CDR1 MDHEN and CDR2 SYDVKM. V lost 1 base and J 0 bases, leaving 12 bases between the germline ends. DNA for the CDR3: TGTGCCAGCAGTTTATCCGTACCAAACTTGAACACTGAAGCTTTCTTT. Translation gives CASSLSVPNLNTEAFF.

This clone was picked up one time. V is TRBV7-3 and J is TRBJ2-1; TRBD2 matches at 14 bases. J gave up 10 bases and V 4 bases, and 6 bases lay outside the gene matches. This CDR3 has 15 amino acids. Germline CDR1 and CDR2: SGHTA and FQGTGA. The CDR3 loop is CASSSGLAGAQEQFF. CDR3 nucleotide sequence: TGTGCCAGCAGCTCGGGACTAGCGGGAGCGCAGGAGCAGTTCTTC.

The chain recombines TRBV30 with TRBJ1-2; possible D gene TRBD1, 6 bases. V lost 5 bases and J lost 7, with 20 bases in between. CDR3 length equals 14 residues. CDR1 and CDR2 (germline): GTSNPN, SVGIG (reference sequence). CDR3 in DNA: TGTGCCTGGGGACAGTCCCAAATAATCTCTGGCTACACCTTC. Amino acids: CAWGQSQIISGYTF.

On this clone itself: Mismatch with germline at one junction end may stem from a read error. The chain uses TRBV7-9 and TRBJ2-7; 7 bases are a match to TRBD2. CDR1 is SEHNR, CDR2 FQNEAQ, per germline (reference sequence). The CDR3 has 14 amino acids. This chain's CDR3 is CASSLGGGNYEQHF. The CDR3 DNA follows: TGTGCCAGCAGCTTAGGCGGGGGAAACTACGAGCAGCACTTC.

The rearrangement uses TRBV7-9 and TRBJ1-2; 9 bases are a match to TRBD1. Trimming at V came to 5 bases and at J to 4 bases, leaving 5 bases not matched to a gene. Germline V CDR1 and CDR2: SEHNR, FQNEAQ (reference sequence). CDR3 size: 14 residues. The CDR3 sequence is CASSPGTGPYGYTF. In DNA, the CDR3 is TGTGCCAGCAGCCCAGGGACAGGGCCCTATGGCTACACCTTC.

V gene TRBV6-5 combines with J gene TRBJ1-4; D is ambiguous. Germline V CDR1 and CDR2: MNHEY, SVGAGI. Between the trimmed V and J ends, which lost 5 bases and 8 bases, there was a span of 12 bases. CDR3 length equals 13 residues. Here the CDR3 reads CASSRGLQEKLFF. The CDR3 DNA follows: TGTGCCAGCAGTCGCGGGTTACAGGAAAAACTGTTTTTT.

The chain couples TRBV6-6 to TRBJ1-2; D is ambiguous. Trimming stripped 4 bases from V and 5 bases from J, with 11 bases between. Germline loops: CDR1 MNHNY, CDR2 SVGAGI (reference sequence). This CDR3 has 13 amino acids. CDR3: CASSSLFSYGYTF. The CDR3 DNA is TGTGCCAGCAGTTCCCTGTTTTCTTATGGCTACACCTTC.

The J gene is TRBJ2-1, the V gene TRBV7-9, with TRBD2 matching 14 bases. Germline values: CDR1 SEHNR, CDR2 FQNEAQ (reference sequence). This CDR3 spans 14 amino acids. V shed 6 bases and J 6 bases; nucleotides not matched to a gene: 1. The CDR3 spells CASRGLAGVNEQFF. The CDR3 DNA reads as TGTGCCAGCAGGGGACTAGCGGGAGTCAATGAGCAGTTCTTC.

The CDR3 DNA reads as TGTGCCAGCACTCCGGGACAGTATCAGCCCCAGCATTTT. It encodes CASTPGQYQPQHF. J is TRBJ1-5 and V is TRBV2; 7 bases fit TRBD1. Trimming took 7 bases from V and 5 from J; bases not matched to a gene: 5. The CDR3 is 13 residues long. CDR1 is SNHLY, CDR2 FYNNEI, per germline.

Only one count was recorded for this clone. The chain joins TRBV15 to TRBJ2-1; the match to TRBD2 covers 8 bases. The trim removed 0 bases at V and 2 bases at J, leaving 6 bases unmatched. From germline, CDR1 is LNHNV and CDR2 YYDKDF (reference sequence). The CDR3 is 17 residues long. The CDR3 sequence: CATSRDTLAVPYNEQFF. The CDR3 coding sequence is TGTGCCACCAGCAGAGATACACTAGCGGTGCCCTACAATGAGCAGTTCTTC.

The chain couples TRBV5-1 to TRBJ1-3; the D gene is possibly TRBD1 (6 bases). This CDR3 region has 14 residues. Germline V gives CDR1 SGHRS, CDR2 YFSETQ. Trimming cost V 4 bases and J 0 bases, with 8 bases left between them. CDR3 in DNA: TGCGCCAGCAGCCCGGACAGCTCTGGAAACACCATATATTTT. This sequence encodes CASSPDSSGNTIYF.

The gene calls are TRBV6-6 and TRBJ2-7, with D possibly matching TRBD1 (5 bases). The germline V gene has CDR1 MNHNY and CDR2 SVGAGI (reference sequence). The V gene lost 2 bases and the J gene lost 2 bases, with 13 bases spanning the gap. CDR3 length: 15 residues. The CDR3 sequence: CASSYRQGTPYEQYF. As DNA, the CDR3 is TGTGCCAGCAGTTACCGGCAGGGTACACCCTACGAGCAGTACTTC.

The rearrangement uses TRBV7-2 and TRBJ2-1, with D hard to call. The CDR3 covers 12 residues. Between the trimmed V and J ends, which lost 5 bases and 3 bases, there was a span of 5 bases. The germline V gene encodes CDR1 SGHTA and CDR2 FQGNSA. This chain's CDR3 is CASSLNYNEQFF. The DNA for the CDR3 is TGTGCCAGCAGCCTTAACTACAATGAGCAGTTCTTC.

This sequence joins TRBV25-1 and TRBJ1-4; TRBD1 matches at 9 bases. J lost 1 base, V lost 4 bases, and 4 bases had no gene match. CDR3 length: 16 residues. In germline, CDR1 is MGHDK, CDR2 SYGVNS. The CDR3 coding sequence is TGTGCCAGCAGTGGGGGACAGGGCAGAACTAATGAAAAACTGTTTTTT. It encodes CASSGGQGRTNEKLFF.